This T cell receptor beta chain was sequenced for a study of blood T cell repertoires in COVID-19. In the study overall: COVID-19 samples collected from the United States, Italy and Spain covered acute and convalescent phases.

TCRdb keeps only in-frame clones here, not all; method: immunoSEQ multiplex PCR. The table lists 360,000 or so clones, 88% of them singletons, with under 1.2% in the top ten. The CDR3 has 14 residues. The germline V gene has CDR1 MNHEY and CDR2 SMNVEV (reference sequence). Trimming took off 5 bases at V and 2 bases at J, with 13 bases between the two ends. Participant ages covered about 18 to 89 years across some 25 US areas. This TCR came from a woman between 25 and 40 years old who had been exposed to COVID-19. The chain carries TRBV27 and TRBJ2-7; D is unresolved. Sequencing used PBMCs or T cells enriched from blood (not recorded which). CDR3 protein: CASSLTPGPYEQYF. The CDR3 nucleotides read TGTGCCAGCAGTCTAACCCCGGGTCCCTACGAGCAGTACTTC.